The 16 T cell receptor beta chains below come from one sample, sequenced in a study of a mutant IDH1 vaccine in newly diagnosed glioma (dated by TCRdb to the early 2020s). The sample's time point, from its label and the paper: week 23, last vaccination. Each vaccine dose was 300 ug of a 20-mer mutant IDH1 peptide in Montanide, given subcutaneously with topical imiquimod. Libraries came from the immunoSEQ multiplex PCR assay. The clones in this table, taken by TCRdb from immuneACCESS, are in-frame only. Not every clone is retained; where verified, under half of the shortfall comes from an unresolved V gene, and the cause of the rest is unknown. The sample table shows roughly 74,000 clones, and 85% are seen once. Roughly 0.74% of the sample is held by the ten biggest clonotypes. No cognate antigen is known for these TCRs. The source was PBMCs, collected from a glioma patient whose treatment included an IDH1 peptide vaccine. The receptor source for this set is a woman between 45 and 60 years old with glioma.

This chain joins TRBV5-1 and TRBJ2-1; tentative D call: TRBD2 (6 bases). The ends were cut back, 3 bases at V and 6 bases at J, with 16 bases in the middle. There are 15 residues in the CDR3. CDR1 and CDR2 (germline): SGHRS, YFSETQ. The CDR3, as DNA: TGCGCCAGCAGCTCCGGAGGGCCCAGCCTCAATGAGCAGTTCTTC. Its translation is CASSSGGPSLNEQFF.

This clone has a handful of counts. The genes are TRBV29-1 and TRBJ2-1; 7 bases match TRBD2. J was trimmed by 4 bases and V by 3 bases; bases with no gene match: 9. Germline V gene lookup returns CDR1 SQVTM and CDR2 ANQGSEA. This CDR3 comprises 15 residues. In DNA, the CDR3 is TGCAGCGTTGACAAACCCGGGAGGCAATACAATGAGCAGTTCTTC. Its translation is CSVDKPGRQYNEQFF.

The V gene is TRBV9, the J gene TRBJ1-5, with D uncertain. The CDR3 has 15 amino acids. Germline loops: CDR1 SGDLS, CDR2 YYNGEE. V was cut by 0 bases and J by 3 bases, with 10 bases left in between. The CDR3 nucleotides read TGTGCCAGCAGCGTAGGCCCAGCCTTCAATCAGCCCCAGCATTTT. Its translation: CASSVGPAFNQPQHF.

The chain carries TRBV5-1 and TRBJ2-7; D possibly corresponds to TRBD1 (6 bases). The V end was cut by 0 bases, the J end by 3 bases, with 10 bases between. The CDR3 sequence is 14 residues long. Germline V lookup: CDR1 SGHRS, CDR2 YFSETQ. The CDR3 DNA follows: TGCGCCAGCAGCTTGGAAGGGGGAGACTACGAGCAGTACTTC. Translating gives CASSLEGGDYEQYF.

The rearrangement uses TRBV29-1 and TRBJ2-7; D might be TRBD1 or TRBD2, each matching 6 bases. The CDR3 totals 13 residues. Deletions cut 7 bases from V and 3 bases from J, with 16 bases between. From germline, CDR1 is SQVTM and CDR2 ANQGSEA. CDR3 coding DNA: TGCAGCGCGATGGGGGGCTCGTACTACGAGCAGTACTTC. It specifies CSAMGGSYYEQYF.

CDR3 residues: CASSPPGLAGAGYEQFF. The CDR3, as DNA: TGTGCCAGTAGCCCGCCGGGACTAGCGGGAGCAGGCTACGAGCAGTTCTTC. V gene TRBV19 combines with J gene TRBJ2-1; 14 bases agree with TRBD2. CDR1 and CDR2 from the germline V gene are LNHDA and SQIVND (reference sequence). The CDR3 extends over 17 amino acids. V gave up 6 bases and J gave up 10 bases; unmatched junction bases: 14.

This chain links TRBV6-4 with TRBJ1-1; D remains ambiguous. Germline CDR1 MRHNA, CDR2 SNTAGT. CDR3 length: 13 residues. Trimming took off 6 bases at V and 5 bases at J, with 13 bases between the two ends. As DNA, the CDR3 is TGTGCCAGCAGATACACTCCGGGGACTGAAGCTTTCTTT. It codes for CASRYTPGTEAFF.

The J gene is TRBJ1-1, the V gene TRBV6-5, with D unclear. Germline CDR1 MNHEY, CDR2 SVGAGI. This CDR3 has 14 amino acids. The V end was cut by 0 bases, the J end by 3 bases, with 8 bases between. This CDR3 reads CASSYSRRYTEAFF. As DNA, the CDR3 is TGTGCCAGCAGTTACTCGAGGAGGTACACTGAAGCTTTCTTT.

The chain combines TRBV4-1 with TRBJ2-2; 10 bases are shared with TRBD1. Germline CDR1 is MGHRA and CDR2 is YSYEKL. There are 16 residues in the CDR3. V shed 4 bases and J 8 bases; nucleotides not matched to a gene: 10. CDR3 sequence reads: CASSPTDRGVLGELFF. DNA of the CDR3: TGCGCCAGCAGCCCAACGGACAGGGGGGTATTGGGGGAGCTGTTTTTT.

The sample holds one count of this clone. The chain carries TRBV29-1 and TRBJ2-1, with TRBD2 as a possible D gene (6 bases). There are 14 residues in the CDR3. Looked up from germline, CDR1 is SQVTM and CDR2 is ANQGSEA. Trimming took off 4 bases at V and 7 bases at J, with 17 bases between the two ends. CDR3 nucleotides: TGCAGCGTTGGGGGGGTGGATAGCAAGAATGAGCAGTTCTTC. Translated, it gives CSVGGVDSKNEQFF.

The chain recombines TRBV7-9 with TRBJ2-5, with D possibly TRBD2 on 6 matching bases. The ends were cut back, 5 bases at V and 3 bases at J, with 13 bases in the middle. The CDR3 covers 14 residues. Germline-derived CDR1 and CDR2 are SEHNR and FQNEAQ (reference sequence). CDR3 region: CASSQVGGEETQYF. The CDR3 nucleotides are TGTGCCAGCAGCCAAGTGGGAGGAGAAGAGACCCAGTACTTC.

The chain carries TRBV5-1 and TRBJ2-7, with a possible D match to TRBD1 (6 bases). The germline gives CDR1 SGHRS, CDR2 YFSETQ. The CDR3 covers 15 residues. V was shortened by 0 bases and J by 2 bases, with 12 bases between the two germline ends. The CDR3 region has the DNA TGCGCCAGCAGCTTGGAGGGGTGGGACACCTACGAGCAGTACTTC. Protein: CASSLEGWDTYEQYF.

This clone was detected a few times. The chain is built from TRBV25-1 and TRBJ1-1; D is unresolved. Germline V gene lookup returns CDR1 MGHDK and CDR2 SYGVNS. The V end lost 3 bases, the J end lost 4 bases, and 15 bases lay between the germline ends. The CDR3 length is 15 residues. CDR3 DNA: TGTGCCAGCAGTGACAACCCTGCGGGTTTCACTGAAGCTTTCTTT. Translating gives CASSDNPAGFTEAFF.

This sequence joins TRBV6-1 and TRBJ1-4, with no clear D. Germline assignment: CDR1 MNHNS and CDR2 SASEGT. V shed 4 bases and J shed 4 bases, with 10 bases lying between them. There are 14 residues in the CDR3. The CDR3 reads CASSATPNNEKLFF. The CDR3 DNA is TGTGCCAGCAGTGCGACACCGAATAATGAAAAACTGTTTTTT.

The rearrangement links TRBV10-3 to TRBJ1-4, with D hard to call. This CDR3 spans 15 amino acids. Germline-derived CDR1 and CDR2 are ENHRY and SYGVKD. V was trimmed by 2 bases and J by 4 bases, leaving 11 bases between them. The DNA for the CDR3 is TGTGCCATCAGTGAGGCAGTTTCTGATAATGAAAAACTGTTTTTT. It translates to CAISEAVSDNEKLFF.

The CDR3 DNA is TGCGCCAGCAGCTTGGAAGGCAGGGCCTACGAGCAGTACTTC. It yields the protein CASSLEGRAYEQYF. This sequence joins TRBV5-1 and TRBJ2-7; perhaps TRBD1 as D (5 bases). V was clipped by 0 bases and J by 2 bases, with 9 bases between them. Germline V gene sequence: CDR1 SGHRS, CDR2 YFSETQ. The CDR3 is made up of 14 amino acids. Full variable domain (outside the CDR3, taken from reference TRBV5-1 and TRBJ2-7): KAGVTQTPRYLIKTRGQQVTLSCSPISGHRSVSWYQQTPGQGLQFLFEYFSETQRNKGNFPGRFSGRQFSNSRSEMNVSTLELGDSALYLCASSLEGRAYEQYFGPGTRLTVT.